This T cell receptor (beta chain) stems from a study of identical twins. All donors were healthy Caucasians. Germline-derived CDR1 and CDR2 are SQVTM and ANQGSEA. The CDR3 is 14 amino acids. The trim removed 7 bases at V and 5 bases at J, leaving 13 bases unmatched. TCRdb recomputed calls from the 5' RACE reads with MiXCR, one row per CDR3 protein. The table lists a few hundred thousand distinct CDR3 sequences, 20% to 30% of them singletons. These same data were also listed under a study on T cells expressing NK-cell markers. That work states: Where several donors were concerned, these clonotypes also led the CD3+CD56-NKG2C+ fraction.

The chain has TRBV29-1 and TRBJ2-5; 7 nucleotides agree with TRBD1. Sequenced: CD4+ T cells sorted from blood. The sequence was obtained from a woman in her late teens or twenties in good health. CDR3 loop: CSAKAGGMGETQYF. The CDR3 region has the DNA TGCAGCGCCAAAGCAGGGGGTATGGGGGAGACCCAGTACTTC. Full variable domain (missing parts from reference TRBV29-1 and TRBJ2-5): SAVISQKPSRDICQRGTSLTIQCQVDSQVTMMFWYRQQPGQSLTLIATANQGSEATYESGFVIDKFPISRPNLTFSTLTVSNMSPEDSSIYLCSAKAGGMGETQYFGPGTRLLVL.